Sequencing of this T cell receptor beta chain was carried out in a study of T cell responses to AZD1222 COVID-19 vaccine. Assay: immunoSEQ multiplex PCR; the TCRdb copy retains only in-frame clones and omits some. This table has about 130,000 clones, about 90% appearing once. Trimming took off 1 base at V and 8 bases at J, with 15 bases between the two ends. Germline V gene lookup returns CDR1 SEHNR and CDR2 FQNEAQ (reference sequence). The CDR3 runs 16 residues. As to this clone: Its antigen is not identified.

General study findings and limits: Baseline serology detected seropositivity in only six AZD1222 recipients. Donors were largely white British and mainly female; clonal diversity was possibly underestimated. Reportedly, nearly half the spike-specific TCRs target unmutated variant regions. A rise in Spike-specific TCR breadth and depth followed two AZD1222 doses.

This chain joins TRBV7-9 and TRBJ1-6, with a weak D call TRBD1 (5 bases). This TCR derives from an adult in good health. The sample was peripheral blood, taken on day 0 of AZD1222 vaccination. The CDR3 DNA follows: TGTGCCAGCAGCTTAGGAGGGGCGGCTCGGGATTCACCCCTCCACTTT. Amino acids: CASSLGGAARDSPLHF.